This TCR beta chain was identified in a study of blood T cell repertoires in COVID-19 (TCRdb year 2020). At the level of the whole study: Collaborator samples came from the United States, Italy and Spain and covered acute and convalescent phases of COVID-19. The material from the prospective study consisted of cDNA or gDNA derived from T cells, B-cell-depleted T cells, or PBMCs. The dataset comprised deeply sampled blood TCRbeta repertoires from subjects exposed to, actively infected with, or recovered from COVID-19. A freely available public database, intended as a resource for researchers studying the immune response to SARS-CoV-2, is where the repertoires were released. The samples were drawn from two sources: the first 160 participants of the ongoing ImmuneRACE study, and fewer than 1,500 subjects contributed by 6 global collaborators. Sample metadata almost always included a de-identified subject ID, COVID-19 status, age in years and sex. Where HLA class I and class II types were available, the types were taken from metadata supplied by the sample provider, not from assay-based typing.

Points on this clone: There is no known antigen for this receptor. Per-nucleotide qualities are absent, and no much larger clonotype sits a single base away.

Each collaborating institution followed its own protocols to collect whole blood in K2EDTA tubes. Collaborator samples were shipped for TCRbeta analysis as frozen whole blood, isolated PBMCs, or DNA extracted from either sample type. Points the paper makes about the study in general: Clinical and demographic metadata were provided uncurated, with the amount varying by source and participant.

The CDR3 covers 14 residues, taking in both the cysteine and the phenylalanine. Only CDR3 DNA remains: 42 bases, in frame from the first base. V is cut back by 2 bases and J by 5 bases, with 5 bases in the junction unmatched. CDR1 SGHRS and CDR2 YFSETQ were looked up in the germline V gene. TCRbeta CDR3 regions were amplified from genomic DNA using the immunoSEQ Assay, a bias-controlled multiplex PCR. The published analysis was carried out like this. Within the assay, amplification of reference gene primers was used to estimate how many nucleated cells each sample contained. Sequence reads were collapsed and filtered to measure the absolute abundance of every unique TCRbeta CDR3 rearrangement. Productive Simpson clonality was computed per sample as the square root of Simpson's diversity index over productive rearrangements. TCRdb re-hosts the immuneACCESS table, in-frame sequences only. Its copies lack some clones; in the studies checked, an unresolved V gene accounts for under half of them, and the cause for the rest is not known. The DNA gave D and trimming, while V, J and clone size come from that table. In all, the sample holds around 83,000 clones, and around nine tenths of those were seen once. Together, the top ten hold 8% of the sample.

This TCR was sampled from a man at least 80 years old with active or convalescent COVID-19. The V and J segments used are TRBV5-1 and TRBJ1-1; TRBD1 matches 8 bases in the middle. The sample taken for sequencing was peripheral blood. The CDR3 amino acid sequence is: CASSFGQGQTEAFF. The DNA sequence reads TGCGCCAGCAGCTTCGGACAGGGCCAAACTGAAGCTTTCTTT.